This TCR beta chain was documented in a study of regulatory T cells in long-lasting Graves disease. Broader study findings: TRBV28 was favored in persistent disease, as were TRBJ1-2 and TRBJ2-5.

Time point specified: newly diagnosed GD, antithyroid drugs for less than 3 months. RNA extracted from PBMCs served as the sequencing template. Under American Thyroid Association guidelines, Graves' disease was diagnosed. Construction of the TCR beta libraries employed iRepertoire HTBI primers in conjunction with Arm-PCR of CDR3 regions. MiXCR was run by TCRdb on the multiplex PCR reads, yielding one entry per CDR3 protein. The repertoire includes approximately 440,000 distinct CDR3 sequences, about a sixth of them detected once, and 10% to 15% sits in the top ten. This clonotype is a singleton in its sample. Its target is unknown. Unmatched junction bases numbered 7, after V lost 8 bases and J lost 7 bases. This CDR3 is 14 amino acids long. Germline V gene data show CDR1 as SGHTA and CDR2 as FQGNSA. This same sample was also part of a study on T cells in Graves' hyperthyroidism and ophthalmopathy.

The receptor was derived from a man in his forties with Graves disease. V is TRBV7-2 and J is TRBJ2-1, with 11 bases that match TRBD1. The input for sequencing was peripheral blood mononuclear cells (PBMCs), taken at new diagnosis, from a patient treated with antithyroid drugs. CDR3 loop: CASGSGQGVNEQFF. In DNA, the CDR3 is TGTGCCAGCGGCTCGGGACAGGGGGTGAATGAGCAGTTCTTC.